The rows below give T cell receptor beta chains drawn from one sample of a study of T cells after yellow fever vaccination. TCRdb re-derived calls from the 5' RACE reads in MiXCR, one entry per CDR3 protein. The sample contains some 220,000 distinct CDR3 sequences, under 3.5% of which appear only once. The specimen comprised CD4+ T cells sorted from PBMCs, sampled 10 days after the yellow fever booster vaccination. These receptors originate from a man younger than 30 who received the YFV17D yellow fever vaccine. CDR3s include the opening cysteine and the closing phenylalanine or tryptophan. The D gene is left open where the match is weak. Only part of the rows carry a size: once, few, many, or a class if the clone is expanded.

v_gene: TRBV7-2
j_gene: TRBJ2-4
abundance: few
d_gene: TRBD2
CDR3aa: CASRLQSGDYKNIQYF
CDR3nt: TGTGCCAGCAGGTTGCAAAGCGGGGACTACAAAAACATTCAGTACTTC

v_gene: TRBV30
j_gene: TRBJ1-1
abundance: few
d_gene: TRBD1
CDR3aa: CAWSTGQSYTEAFF
CDR3nt: TGTGCCTGGAGTACGGGACAGTCCTACACTGAAGCTTTCTTT

v_gene: TRBV7-2
j_gene: TRBJ2-3
abundance: many
d_gene: .
CDR3aa: CASRPGGPTDTQYF
CDR3nt: TGTGCCAGCAGGCCGGGGGGCCCGACAGATACGCAGTATTTT

v_gene: TRBV5-1
j_gene: TRBJ2-5
abundance: few
d_gene: TRBD1
CDR3aa: CASSPPGQGLETQYF
CDR3nt: TGCGCCAGCAGCCCGCCGGGACAGGGGTTAGAGACCCAGTACTTC

v_gene: TRBV10-3
j_gene: TRBJ2-5
abundance: many
d_gene: .
CDR3aa: CAIRGAWGNETQYF
CDR3nt: TGTGCCATCAGGGGCGCTTGGGGGAATGAGACCCAGTACTTC

v_gene: TRBV7-9
j_gene: TRBJ2-7
abundance: many
d_gene: .
CDR3aa: CASSALAGRYEQYF
CDR3nt: TGTGCCAGCAGTGCTCTGGCGGGGCGATACGAGCAGTACTTC

v_gene: TRBV20-1
j_gene: TRBJ1-6
abundance: few
d_gene: .
CDR3aa: CSARMRRNNSPLHF
CDR3nt: TGCAGTGCTAGGATGCGACGGAATAATTCACCCCTCCACTTT

v_gene: TRBV11-2
j_gene: TRBJ2-7
abundance: many
d_gene: .
CDR3aa: CASSHPIGRPSYEQYF
CDR3nt: TGTGCCAGCAGCCACCCCATTGGCAGACCCTCCTACGAGCAGTACTTC

v_gene: TRBV20-1
j_gene: TRBJ1-5
abundance: .
d_gene: .
CDR3aa: CSANVGRAGQGQPQHF
CDR3nt: TGCAGTGCTAACGTAGGGCGGGCAGGGCAAGGACAGCCCCAGCATTTT

v_gene: TRBV5-4
j_gene: TRBJ2-3
abundance: .
d_gene: TRBD1
CDR3aa: CATKGQGGGLDTQYF
CDR3nt: TGTGCCACGAAGGGACAGGGTGGGGGCCTAGATACGCAGTATTTT

v_gene: TRBV28
j_gene: TRBJ2-3
abundance: many
d_gene: .
CDR3aa: CASSLADGTDTQYF
CDR3nt: TGTGCCAGCAGTTTAGCCGATGGCACAGATACGCAGTATTTT

v_gene: TRBV18
j_gene: TRBJ2-3
abundance: few
d_gene: .
CDR3aa: CASSGETVSTDTQYF
CDR3nt: TGTGCCAGCTCAGGGGAGACAGTTAGCACAGATACGCAGTATTTT

v_gene: TRBV20-1
j_gene: TRBJ1-5
abundance: many
d_gene: .
CDR3aa: CSAGLGQPQHF
CDR3nt: TGCAGTGCTGGACTAGGTCAGCCCCAGCATTTT

v_gene: TRBV20-1
j_gene: TRBJ1-2
abundance: many
d_gene: .
CDR3aa: CSAPPRAGGPYGYTF
CDR3nt: TGCAGTGCTCCGCCCCGAGCCGGAGGACCTTATGGCTACACCTTC

v_gene: TRBV11-2
j_gene: TRBJ1-2
abundance: .
d_gene: .
CDR3aa: CASSLDRPGHYTF
CDR3nt: TGTGCCAGCAGCTTAGATCGTCCGGGTCACTACACCTTC

v_gene: TRBV29-1
j_gene: TRBJ1-1
abundance: few
d_gene: TRBD1
CDR3aa: CSVDVQGANTEAFF
CDR3nt: TGCAGCGTTGACGTGCAGGGGGCGAACACTGAAGCTTTCTTT

v_gene: TRBV20-1
j_gene: TRBJ2-4
abundance: many
d_gene: TRBD1
CDR3aa: CSARYRGDKNIQYF
CDR3nt: TGCAGTGCTAGATACAGGGGCGACAAAAACATTCAGTACTTC

v_gene: TRBV27
j_gene: TRBJ1-1
abundance: .
d_gene: TRBD1
CDR3aa: CASSYRGITEAFF
CDR3nt: TGTGCCAGCAGTTACAGGGGGATTACTGAAGCTTTCTTT

v_gene: TRBV7-2
j_gene: TRBJ1-2
abundance: .
d_gene: .
CDR3aa: CASSFRQENYGYTF
CDR3nt: TGTGCCAGCAGCTTTAGACAGGAGAACTATGGCTACACCTTC

v_gene: TRBV4-1
j_gene: TRBJ1-2
abundance: .
d_gene: .
CDR3aa: CASSRAQQANYGYTF
CDR3nt: TGCGCCAGCAGCCGAGCACAGCAGGCCAACTATGGCTACACCTTC

v_gene: TRBV5-1
j_gene: TRBJ2-2
abundance: many
d_gene: .
CDR3aa: CASSFRQSSRKTDTGELFF
CDR3nt: TGCGCCAGCAGCTTCAGACAGAGCAGCCGAAAGACGGACACCGGGGAGCTGTTTTTT

v_gene: TRBV7-6
j_gene: TRBJ2-6
abundance: .
d_gene: TRBD1
CDR3aa: CASSRDRPSGANVLTF
CDR3nt: TGTGCCAGCAGCCGGGACAGGCCCTCTGGGGCCAACGTCCTGACTTTC

v_gene: TRBV12-3/TRBV12-4
j_gene: TRBJ1-2
abundance: many
d_gene: .
CDR3aa: CASRPTEAYGYTF
CDR3nt: TGTGCCAGCAGGCCCACCGAAGCCTATGGCTACACCTTC

v_gene: TRBV3-1
j_gene: TRBJ2-5
abundance: .
d_gene: .
CDR3aa: CASSRDGGFGETQYF
CDR3nt: TGTGCCAGCAGCCGGGACGGTGGGTTCGGGGAGACCCAGTACTTC

v_gene: TRBV6-5
j_gene: TRBJ2-7
abundance: few
d_gene: TRBD2
CDR3aa: CASSLLAGGEQYF
CDR3nt: TGTGCCAGCAGTTTACTAGCGGGGGGCGAGCAGTACTTC

v_gene: TRBV5-1
j_gene: TRBJ2-3
abundance: .
d_gene: .
CDR3aa: CASSLEGQLSGDTQYF
CDR3nt: TGCGCCAGCAGCTTGGAGGGGCAGCTGTCAGGAGATACGCAGTATTTT

v_gene: TRBV5-1
j_gene: TRBJ1-2
abundance: .
d_gene: .
CDR3aa: CASSGAAGIYGYTF
CDR3nt: TGCGCCAGCAGCGGCGCGGCAGGAATCTATGGCTACACCTTC

v_gene: TRBV18
j_gene: TRBJ1-1
abundance: many
d_gene: .
CDR3aa: CASSRINSGEAFF
CDR3nt: TGTGCCAGCTCCCGGATCAATAGCGGAGAAGCTTTCTTT

v_gene: TRBV11-2
j_gene: TRBJ2-3
abundance: few
d_gene: .
CDR3aa: CASSLDPHTDTQYF
CDR3nt: TGTGCCAGCAGCTTAGATCCCCACACAGATACGCAGTATTTT

v_gene: TRBV4-1
j_gene: TRBJ2-6
abundance: few
d_gene: .
CDR3aa: CASSHPSGGPGANVLTF
CDR3nt: TGCGCCAGCAGCCACCCATCCGGCGGCCCTGGGGCCAACGTCCTGACTTTC

v_gene: TRBV6-6
j_gene: TRBJ1-6
abundance: few
d_gene: TRBD1
CDR3aa: CASSPRDRADSYNSPLHF
CDR3nt: TGTGCCAGCAGTCCCCGGGACAGGGCGGACTCCTATAATTCACCCCTCCACTTT

v_gene: TRBV4-1
j_gene: TRBJ1-2
abundance: many
d_gene: .
CDR3aa: CASSQDGDHGYGYTF
CDR3nt: TGCGCCAGCAGCCAAGATGGGGACCACGGCTATGGCTACACCTTC

v_gene: TRBV12-3/TRBV12-4
j_gene: TRBJ1-1
abundance: many
d_gene: .
CDR3aa: CASQTDANTEAFF
CDR3nt: TGTGCCAGCCAGACAGATGCGAACACTGAAGCTTTCTTT

v_gene: TRBV11-2
j_gene: TRBJ2-1
abundance: many
d_gene: .
CDR3aa: CASSFPLRGENEQFF
CDR3nt: TGTGCCAGCAGCTTCCCTTTGAGGGGGGAGAATGAGCAGTTCTTC

v_gene: TRBV4-1
j_gene: TRBJ1-2
abundance: many
d_gene: .
CDR3aa: CASSQDWAPYGYTF
CDR3nt: TGCGCCAGCAGCCAAGACTGGGCGCCCTATGGCTACACCTTC

v_gene: TRBV5-1
j_gene: TRBJ2-7
abundance: .
d_gene: .
CDR3aa: CASSPEAFGIEQYF
CDR3nt: TGCGCCAGCAGCCCCGAGGCGTTCGGCATCGAGCAGTACTTC

v_gene: TRBV27
j_gene: TRBJ2-1
abundance: few
d_gene: TRBD2
CDR3aa: CASRYGGTGEQFF
CDR3nt: TGTGCCAGCAGGTACGGGGGGACGGGTGAGCAGTTCTTC

v_gene: TRBV29-1
j_gene: TRBJ1-1
abundance: few
d_gene: TRBD1
CDR3aa: CSGGETGAGNTEAFF
CDR3nt: TGCAGCGGGGGAGAGACAGGGGCAGGGAACACTGAAGCTTTCTTT

v_gene: TRBV7-2
j_gene: TRBJ2-5
abundance: many
d_gene: .
CDR3aa: CASSSYGGIQETQYF
CDR3nt: TGTGCCAGCAGCTCATACGGGGGAATACAAGAGACCCAGTACTTC

v_gene: TRBV6-1
j_gene: TRBJ2-7
abundance: .
d_gene: TRBD2
CDR3aa: CANAGRGTYEQYF
CDR3nt: TGTGCCAACGCGGGGAGGGGAACCTACGAGCAGTACTTC